The entry below describes one TCR beta chain. Its antigen is not identified. Per the germline V gene, CDR1 is SGHDT and CDR2 is YYEEEE. CDR3 length equals 15 residues. V lost 4 bases to trimming and J lost 0 bases, with 12 bases between them. This entry belongs to a study of shared clonotypes between healthy human individuals. Study-wide background: Each donor's CD8 memory used one plate, CD8 naive two, each CD4 subset three. Study findings and constraints: Among donors, clonotype sharing was expected to be affected by sequencing depth.

Naive CD8 cells comprised CD45RO-negative, CCR7-positively selected cells, excluding terminally differentiated effector memory CD45RA+ cells. Sorted-subset replicate PCR reactions were performed with around 200 ng DNA, corresponding to roughly 30,000 T cell genomes. In the authors' workflow: From ImmunoSEQ came sequences covering only the junction and carrying no quality scores, so filtering differed. Data came from immunoSEQ multiplex PCR; TCRdb stores just in-frame clones and leaves some out. That table supplies the V and J calls and clone size; D and trimming were determined from the DNA. The sample holds around 2,000,000 clones, about 95% seen once.

The TCR comes from a man between 18 and 29 years old in good health. This chain uses TRBV5-6 with TRBJ2-3; D is ambiguous. The sample taken for sequencing was naive CD8+ T cells sorted from blood. This CDR3 reads CASSRIQASTDTQYF. The CDR3 bases are TGTGCCAGCAGCCGGATTCAGGCTAGCACAGATACGCAGTATTTT.